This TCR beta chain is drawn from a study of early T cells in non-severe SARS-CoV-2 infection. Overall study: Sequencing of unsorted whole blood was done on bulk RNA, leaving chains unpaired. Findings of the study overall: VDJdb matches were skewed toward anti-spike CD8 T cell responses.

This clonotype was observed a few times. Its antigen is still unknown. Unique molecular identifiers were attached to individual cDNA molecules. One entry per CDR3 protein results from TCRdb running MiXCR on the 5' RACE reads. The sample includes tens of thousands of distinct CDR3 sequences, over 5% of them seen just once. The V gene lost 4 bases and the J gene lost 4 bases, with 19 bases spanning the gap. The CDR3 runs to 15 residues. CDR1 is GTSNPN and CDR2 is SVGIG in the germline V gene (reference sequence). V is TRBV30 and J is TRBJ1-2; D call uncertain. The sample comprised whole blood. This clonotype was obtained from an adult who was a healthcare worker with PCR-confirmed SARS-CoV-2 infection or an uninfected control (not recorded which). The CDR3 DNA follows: TGTGCCTGGACTCGCCCGGGCCGCCGACTCTATGGCTACACCTTC. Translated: CAWTRPGRRLYGYTF.